Listed here is a single TCR beta chain. The CDR3 is 17 residues long. The V gene lost 4 bases and the J gene lost 0 bases, with 12 bases spanning the gap. Germline assignment: CDR1 KGHDR and CDR2 SFDVKD. The entry originates in a study of blood T cell repertoires in COVID-19. Across the whole study: Nucleic acid was either cDNA or gDNA, and it came from T cells, B-cell-depleted T cells, or PBMCs.

TCRdb's copy holds only in-frame clones and misses some; the assay was immunoSEQ multiplex PCR. The sample lists about 240,000 clones, 80% to 90% occurring once. This clonotype was obtained from a man between 60 and 75 years old with acute or convalescent COVID-19. The chain employs TRBV24-1 and TRBJ2-6; no firm D call. The sample consisted of peripheral blood. CDR3: CATSDLRSPSGANVLTF. The CDR3 DNA reads TGTGCCACCAGTGACCTAAGAAGCCCCTCTGGGGCCAACGTCCTGACTTTC.